This T cell receptor (beta chain) was captured in a study of blood T cell repertoires in COVID-19. Study in general: Samples of COVID-19 (acute and convalescent) were obtained from the United States, Italy and Spain. Sample material is recorded as cDNA or gDNA derived from T cells, B-cell-depleted T cells, or PBMCs.

This CDR3 has 15 amino acids. Trimming took 0 bases from V and 4 from J, leaving 10 bases between them. Germline CDR1 reads LNHNV; CDR2 reads YYDKDF (reference sequence). Per the original data handling: Amplification from reference gene primers served as the basis for estimated nucleated cell counts. Assay: immunoSEQ multiplex PCR; the TCRdb copy retains only in-frame clones and omits some. The V and J calls and clone size were taken over from that table, and D and trimming were inferred from the DNA. The sample includes approximately 290,000 clones, about nine tenths seen only once; the top ten take approximately 12%.

Sequencing was performed on peripheral blood. The chain has TRBV15 and TRBJ1-3; maybe TRBD1 (5 bases). This TCR derives from a woman aged 60-75 years with acute or convalescent COVID-19. DNA of the CDR3: TGTGCCACCAGCAGAGATTCGCAGGGAGGAAACACCATATATTTT. Encoded protein: CATSRDSQGGNTIYF.